This T cell receptor (beta chain) was profiled in a study of blood T cells in healthy people across ages. Study findings and constraints: Calculation of diversity from one million T cells yielded estimates considered to be underestimates. Strong correlation linked observed beta diversity and percent naive T cells.

Looked up from germline, CDR1 is MNHNS and CDR2 is SASEGT. This CDR3 has 16 residues. The ends were cut back, 6 bases at V and 0 bases at J, with 16 bases in the middle. This clonotype was counted a few times. Its antigen is still unknown. A second PCR, run for roughly 7 to 11 cycles, used a sample-barcoded 5' primer plus a J-beta primer mix. Each sample provided no less than 3 million CDR3-containing paired-end reads. TCRdb used MiXCR to reprocess the 5' RACE reads, holding one entry per CDR3 protein. The sample holds around 1,000,000 distinct CDR3 sequences, roughly two fifths seen once. At least 5.5 micrograms of total RNA were extracted per sample.

The receptor's source is a man between 18 and 29 years old in good health. The specimen was blood. V gene TRBV6-1 combines with J gene TRBJ2-3; TRBD2 is a possible D gene (5 bases). Here the CDR3 DNA reads TGTGCCAGCAGCCTACAAGGATGGGAGAGCACAGATACGCAGTATTTT. Residues: CASSLQGWESTDTQYF.